Listed here are 6 T cell receptor beta chains from one sample, sequenced in a study of CD8 T cells in ankylosing spondylitis. Study-wide points: The study identified a TCR beta motif of under ten highly homologous variants that appeared characteristic of ankylosing spondylitis blood.

TCRdb recomputed calls from the 5' RACE reads with MiXCR, one row per CDR3 protein. The data contain about 700,000 distinct CDR3 sequences, under 20% of them singletons. What these receptors recognize is not known. The sequencing input was blood, either unsorted or a sorted T cell fraction (not recorded which). These receptors originate from a male donor with ankylosing spondylitis.

The V call is TRBV29-1, the J call TRBJ1-2; D is undetermined. V was clipped by 2 bases and J by 3 bases, with 4 bases between them. The CDR3 extends over 11 amino acids. Germline CDR1 SQVTM, CDR2 ANQGSEA. CDR3 residues: CSVETDYGYTF. In DNA form, the CDR3 reads TGCAGCGTTGAAACAGACTATGGCTACACCTTC.

This clonotype was seen a few times. This chain uses TRBV12-3 or TRBV12-4 with TRBJ2-4; 8 bases agree with TRBD1. This CDR3 has 16 amino acids. The junction had 4 bases not matched to a gene; V was cut back by 3 bases and J by 0 bases. This CDR3 is CASSFFTGGAKNIQYF. CDR3 DNA: TGTGCCAGCAGTTTTTTTACAGGGGGAGCCAAAAACATTCAGTACTTC.

The chain links TRBV28 to TRBJ1-2; D remains ambiguous. Germline CDR1 is MDHEN and CDR2 is SYDVKM. V gave up 2 bases and J gave up 6 bases, with 16 bases separating them. The CDR3 contains 15 residues. The CDR3 protein is CASSLEAGLGNGYTF. The CDR3 nucleotides are TGTGCCAGCAGTTTAGAGGCCGGACTTGGTAATGGCTACACCTTC.

This clonotype was seen more than once but under ten times. V gene TRBV29-1 combines with J gene TRBJ2-5; 7 bases map to TRBD2. The CDR3 length is 14 residues. Per the germline V gene, CDR1 is SQVTM and CDR2 is ANQGSEA. The junction had 11 bases not matched to a gene; V was cut back by 5 bases and J by 5 bases. The CDR3 DNA is TGCAGCGTTACCTATCTTCAGGGAGGGGAGACCCAGTACTTC. Translation: CSVTYLQGGETQYF.

Ten or more counts support this clonotype. The J gene is TRBJ2-7, the V gene TRBV7-2; D is uncertain. The CDR3 runs to 14 residues. Trimming cost V 1 base and J 3 bases, with 10 bases left between them. Germline assignment: CDR1 SGHTA and CDR2 FQGNSA. The CDR3 spells CASSLDLGGYEQYF. DNA for the CDR3: TGTGCCAGCAGCTTAGATCTCGGCGGCTACGAGCAGTACTTC.

This clonotype was picked up many times. The gene calls are TRBV20-1 and TRBJ1-1, with a weak D call TRBD1 (6 bases). Germline CDR1 is DFQATT and CDR2 is SNEGSKA (reference sequence). The length of the CDR3 is 14 residues. Trimming cost V 2 bases and J 1 base, with 11 bases left between them. The CDR3 loop is CSARRGAGNTEAFF. Written as DNA, the CDR3 is TGCAGTGCTAGACGGGGGGCAGGGAACACTGAAGCTTTCTTT.